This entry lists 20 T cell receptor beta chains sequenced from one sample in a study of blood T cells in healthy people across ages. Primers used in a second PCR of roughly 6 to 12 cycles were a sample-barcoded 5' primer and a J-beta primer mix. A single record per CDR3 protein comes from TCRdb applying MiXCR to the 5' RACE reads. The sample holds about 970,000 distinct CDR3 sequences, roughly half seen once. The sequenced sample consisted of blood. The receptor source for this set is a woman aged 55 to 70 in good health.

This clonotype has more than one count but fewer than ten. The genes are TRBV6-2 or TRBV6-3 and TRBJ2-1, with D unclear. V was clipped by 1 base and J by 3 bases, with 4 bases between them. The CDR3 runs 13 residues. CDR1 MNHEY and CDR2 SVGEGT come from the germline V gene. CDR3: CASSYWVYNEQFF. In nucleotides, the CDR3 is TGTGCCAGCAGTTACTGGGTCTACAATGAGCAGTTCTTC.

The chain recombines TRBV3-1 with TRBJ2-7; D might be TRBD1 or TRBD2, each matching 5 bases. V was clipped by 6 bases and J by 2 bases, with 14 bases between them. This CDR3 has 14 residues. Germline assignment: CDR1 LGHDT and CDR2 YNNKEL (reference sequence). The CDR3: CASRLSSGPYEQYF. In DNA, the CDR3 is TGTGCCAGCAGACTATCCTCGGGGCCCTACGAGCAGTACTTC.

Written as DNA, the CDR3 is TGTGCCAGCACCCGGGGACGGAACACAGATACGCAGTATTTT. Protein: CASTRGRNTDTQYF. The chain is built from TRBV5-4 and TRBJ2-3; D could derive from TRBD1 or TRBD2 (5 bases each). CDR1 is SGHNT, CDR2 YYREEE, per germline (reference sequence). Trimming took 6 bases from V and 2 from J, leaving 13 bases between them. The CDR3 is 14 residues long.

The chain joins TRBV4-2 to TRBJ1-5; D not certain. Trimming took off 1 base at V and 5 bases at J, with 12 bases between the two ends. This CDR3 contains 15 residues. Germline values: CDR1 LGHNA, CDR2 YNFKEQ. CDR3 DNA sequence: TGTGCCAGCAGCCAAGGACTTGGACCTGATCAGCCCCAGCATTTT. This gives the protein CASSQGLGPDQPQHF.

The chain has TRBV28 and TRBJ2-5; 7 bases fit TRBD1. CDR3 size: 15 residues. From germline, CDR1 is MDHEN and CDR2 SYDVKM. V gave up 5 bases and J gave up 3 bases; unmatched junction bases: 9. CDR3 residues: CASSKPGTAKETQYF. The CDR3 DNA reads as TGTGCCAGCAGTAAACCCGGGACAGCGAAAGAGACCCAGTACTTC. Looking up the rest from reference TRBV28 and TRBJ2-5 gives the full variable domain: DVKVTQSSRYLVKRTGEKVFLECVQDMDHENMFWYRQDPGLGLRLIYFSYDVKMKEKGDIPEGYSVSREKKERFSLILESASTNQTSMYLCASSKPGTAKETQYFGPGTRLLVL.

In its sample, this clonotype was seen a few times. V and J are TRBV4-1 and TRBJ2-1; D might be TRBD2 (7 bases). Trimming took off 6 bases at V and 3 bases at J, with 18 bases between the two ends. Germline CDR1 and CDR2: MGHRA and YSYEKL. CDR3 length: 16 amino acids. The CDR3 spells CASSVGGTTHYNEQFF. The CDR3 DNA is TGCGCCAGCAGTGTAGGGGGGACTACTCACTACAATGAGCAGTTCTTC.

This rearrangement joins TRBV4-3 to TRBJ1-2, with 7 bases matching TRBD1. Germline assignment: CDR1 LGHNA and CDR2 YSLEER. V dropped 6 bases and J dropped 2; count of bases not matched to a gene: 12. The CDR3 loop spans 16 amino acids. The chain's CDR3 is CASSRTVTGKNYGYTF. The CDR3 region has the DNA TGCGCCAGCAGTCGGACGGTGACAGGGAAGAACTATGGCTACACCTTC.

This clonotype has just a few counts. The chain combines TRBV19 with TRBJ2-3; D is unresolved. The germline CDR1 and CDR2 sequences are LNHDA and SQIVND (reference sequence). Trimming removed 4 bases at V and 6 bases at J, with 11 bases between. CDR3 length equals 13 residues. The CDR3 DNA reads TGTGCCAGTAGTACGCCCCGCGCGGATACGCAGTATTTT. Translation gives CASSTPRADTQYF.

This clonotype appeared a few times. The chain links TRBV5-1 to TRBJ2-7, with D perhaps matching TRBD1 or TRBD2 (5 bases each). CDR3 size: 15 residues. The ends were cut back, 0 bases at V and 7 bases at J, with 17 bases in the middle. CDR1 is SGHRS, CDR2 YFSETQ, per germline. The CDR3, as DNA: TGCGCCAGCAGCTTGGATGCCGGGACCCAGTATGAGCAGTACTTC. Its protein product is CASSLDAGTQYEQYF.

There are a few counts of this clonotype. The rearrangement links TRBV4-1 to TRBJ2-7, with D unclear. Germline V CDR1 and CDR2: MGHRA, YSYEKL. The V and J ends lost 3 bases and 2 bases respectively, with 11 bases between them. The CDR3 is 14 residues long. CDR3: CASSHPGYAYEQYF. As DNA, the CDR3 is TGCGCCAGCAGCCATCCCGGATATGCCTACGAGCAGTACTTC.

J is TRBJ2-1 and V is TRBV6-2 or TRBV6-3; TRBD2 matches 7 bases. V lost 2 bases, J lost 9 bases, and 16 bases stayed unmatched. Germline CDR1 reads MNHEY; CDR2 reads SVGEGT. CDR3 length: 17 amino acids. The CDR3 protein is CASSYRTSGGPPAEQFF. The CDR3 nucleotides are TGTGCCAGCAGTTACCGGACTAGTGGCGGTCCTCCGGCTGAGCAGTTCTTC.

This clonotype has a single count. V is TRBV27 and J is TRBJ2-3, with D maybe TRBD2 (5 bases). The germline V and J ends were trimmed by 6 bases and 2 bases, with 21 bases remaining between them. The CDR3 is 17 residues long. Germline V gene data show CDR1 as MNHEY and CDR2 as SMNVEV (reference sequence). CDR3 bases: TGTGCCAGCAGCCCACTCACTAGTCAGGCTTCCACAGATACGCAGTATTTT. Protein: CASSPLTSQASTDTQYF.

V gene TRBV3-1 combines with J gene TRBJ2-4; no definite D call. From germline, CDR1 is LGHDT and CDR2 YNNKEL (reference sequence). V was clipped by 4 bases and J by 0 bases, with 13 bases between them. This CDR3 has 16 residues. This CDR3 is CASSPEPVLAKNIQYF. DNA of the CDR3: TGTGCCAGCAGCCCAGAACCCGTGTTAGCCAAAAACATTCAGTACTTC.

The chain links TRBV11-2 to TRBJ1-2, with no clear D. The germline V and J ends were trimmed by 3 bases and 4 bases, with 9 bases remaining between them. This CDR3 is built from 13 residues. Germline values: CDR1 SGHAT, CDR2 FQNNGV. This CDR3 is CASSFLGSYGYTF. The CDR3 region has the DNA TGTGCCAGCAGCTTCCTGGGGAGCTATGGCTACACCTTC.

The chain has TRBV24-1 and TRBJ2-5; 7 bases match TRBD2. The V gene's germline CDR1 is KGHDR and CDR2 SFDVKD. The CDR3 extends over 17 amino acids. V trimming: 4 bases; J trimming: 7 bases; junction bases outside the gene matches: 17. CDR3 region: CATSDQPGRAGPTTQYF. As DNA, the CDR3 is TGTGCCACCAGTGACCAGCCGGGACGAGCGGGGCCTACGACCCAGTACTTC.

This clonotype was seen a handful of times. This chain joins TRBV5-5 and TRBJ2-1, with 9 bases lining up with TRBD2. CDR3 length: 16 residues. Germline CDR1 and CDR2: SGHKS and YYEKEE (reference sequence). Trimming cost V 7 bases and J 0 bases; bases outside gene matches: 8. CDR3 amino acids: CASGGRAVYSYNEQFF. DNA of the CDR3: TGTGCCAGCGGCGGGAGGGCCGTTTACTCCTACAATGAGCAGTTCTTC.

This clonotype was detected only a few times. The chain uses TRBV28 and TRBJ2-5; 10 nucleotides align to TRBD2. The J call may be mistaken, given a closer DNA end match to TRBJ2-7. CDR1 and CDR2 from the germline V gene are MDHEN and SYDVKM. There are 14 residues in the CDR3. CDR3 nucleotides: TGTGCCAGCAAAAGAGCGGGAGGGATCCGCGAGCAGTACTTC. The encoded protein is CASKRAGGIREQYF.

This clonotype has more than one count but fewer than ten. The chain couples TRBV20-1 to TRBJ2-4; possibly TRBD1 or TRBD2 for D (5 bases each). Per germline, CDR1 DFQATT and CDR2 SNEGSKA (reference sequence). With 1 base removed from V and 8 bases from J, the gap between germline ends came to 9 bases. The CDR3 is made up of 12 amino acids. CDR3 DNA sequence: TGCAGTGCTAGAGTAGTGGGGGACATTCAGTACTTC. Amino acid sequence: CSARVVGDIQYF.

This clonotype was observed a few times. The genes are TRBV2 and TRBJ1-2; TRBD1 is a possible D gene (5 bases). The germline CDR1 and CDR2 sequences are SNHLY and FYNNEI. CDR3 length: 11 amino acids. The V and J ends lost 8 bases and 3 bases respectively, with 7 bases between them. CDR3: CASAGHYGYTF. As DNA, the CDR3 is TGTGCCAGCGCGGGACACTATGGCTACACCTTC.

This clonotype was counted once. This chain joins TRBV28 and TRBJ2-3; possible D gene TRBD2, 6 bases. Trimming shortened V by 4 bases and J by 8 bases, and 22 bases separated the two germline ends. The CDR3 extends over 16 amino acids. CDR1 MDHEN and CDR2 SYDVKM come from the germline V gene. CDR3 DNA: TGTGCCAGCAGTTCCTCCTGGCGGGGAAATGCGCTTACGCAGTATTTT. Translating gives CASSSSWRGNALTQYF.